This T cell receptor beta chain stems from a study of blood T cell repertoires in COVID-19. About the study: COVID-19 samples, acute and convalescent, were from the United States, Italy and Spain.

Using immunoSEQ multiplex PCR, the repertoire was profiled, and TCRdb retains in-frame clones only, with some absent. Of roughly 120,000 clones in the sample, 90% were seen once. Patients from Seattle were sampled longitudinally, starting during active infection. With V trimmed by 5 bases and J by 6 bases, 5 bases remained unmatched. Germline V gene sequence: CDR1 KGHDR, CDR2 SFDVKD. The CDR3 spans 14 residues. The receptor was isolated from a man aged 60 to 75 with COVID-19, enrolled during active disease. The source material was peripheral blood. This rearrangement joins TRBV24-1 to TRBJ1-4; 7 bases are shared with TRBD1. CDR3: CATSGTGADEKLFF. In nucleotides, the CDR3 is TGTGCCACCAGTGGAACAGGGGCGGATGAAAAACTGTTTTTT.